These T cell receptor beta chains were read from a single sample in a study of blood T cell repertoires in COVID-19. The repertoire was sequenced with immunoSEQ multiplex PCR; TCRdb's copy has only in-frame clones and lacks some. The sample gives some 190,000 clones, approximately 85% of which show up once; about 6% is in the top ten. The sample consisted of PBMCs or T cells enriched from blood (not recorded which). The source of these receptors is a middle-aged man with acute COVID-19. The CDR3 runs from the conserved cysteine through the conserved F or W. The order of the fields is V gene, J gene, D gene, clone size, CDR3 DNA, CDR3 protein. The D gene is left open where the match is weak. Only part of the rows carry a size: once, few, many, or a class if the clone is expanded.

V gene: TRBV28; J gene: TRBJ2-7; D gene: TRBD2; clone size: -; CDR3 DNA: TGTGCCAGCCGTGACAGCGGGACTTCCTACGAGCAGTACTTC; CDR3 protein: CASRDSGTSYEQYF
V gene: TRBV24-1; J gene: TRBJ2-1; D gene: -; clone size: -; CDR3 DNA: TGTGCCGCCTCGGGAGATTCCTACAATGAGCAGTTCTTC; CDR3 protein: CAASGDSYNEQFF
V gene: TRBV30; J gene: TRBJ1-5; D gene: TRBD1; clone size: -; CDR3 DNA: TGTGCCTGGAGTTCTACGCAGCAGGGGGCCAATCAGCCCCAGCATTTT; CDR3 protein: CAWSSTQQGANQPQHF
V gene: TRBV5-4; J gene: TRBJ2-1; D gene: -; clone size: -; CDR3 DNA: TGTGCCAGCAGCAAAAAGGAGCGGGCCTACAACAATGAGCAGTTCTTC; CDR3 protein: CASSKKERAYNNEQFF
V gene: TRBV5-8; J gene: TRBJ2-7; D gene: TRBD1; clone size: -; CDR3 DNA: TGTGCCAGCGGAAGGGGAGACAGGGCGGCCTACGAGCAGTACTTC; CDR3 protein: CASGRGDRAAYEQYF
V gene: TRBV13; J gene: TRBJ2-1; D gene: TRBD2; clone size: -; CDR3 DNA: TGTGCCAGCAGCTTAAGGCGGGGGGAACTGGTCGATGAGCAGTTCTTC; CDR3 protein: CASSLRRGELVDEQFF
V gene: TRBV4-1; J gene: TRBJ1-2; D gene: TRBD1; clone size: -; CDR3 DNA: TGCGCCAGCAGCCAGGGGACAGGGTCTTCGGGCTACACCTTC; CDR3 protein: CASSQGTGSSGYTF
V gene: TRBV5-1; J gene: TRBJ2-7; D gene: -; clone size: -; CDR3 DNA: TGCGCCAGCAGCTTGGGACAGAGTTATTACGAGCAGTACTTC; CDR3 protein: CASSLGQSYYEQYF
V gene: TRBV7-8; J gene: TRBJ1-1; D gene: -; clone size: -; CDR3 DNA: TGTGCCAGCAGCTTATATACCGGTACTGAAGCTTTCTTT; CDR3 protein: CASSLYTGTEAFF
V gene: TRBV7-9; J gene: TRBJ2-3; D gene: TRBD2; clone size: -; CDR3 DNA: TGTGCCAGCAGCTTATTCGTCGGGAGGGCAGATACGCAGTATTTT; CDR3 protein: CASSLFVGRADTQYF
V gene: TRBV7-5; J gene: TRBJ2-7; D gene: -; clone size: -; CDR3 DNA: TGTGCCACACCTCCCGGGACAGATTACGAGCAGTACTTC; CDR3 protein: CATPPGTDYEQYF
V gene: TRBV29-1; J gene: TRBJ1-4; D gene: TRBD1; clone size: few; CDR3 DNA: TGCAGCGTTGAGCAGGGGGCAACTAATGAAAAACTGTTTTTT; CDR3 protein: CSVEQGATNEKLFF
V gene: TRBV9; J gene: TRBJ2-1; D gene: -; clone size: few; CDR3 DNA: TGTGCCAGCAGCGTAGGTGGCGGGTCGTACAATGAGCAGTTCTTC; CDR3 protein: CASSVGGGSYNEQFF
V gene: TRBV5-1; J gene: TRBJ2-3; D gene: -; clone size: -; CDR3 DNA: TGCGCCAGCGTCGACACGAACACAGATACGCAGTATTTT; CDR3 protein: CASVDTNTDTQYF
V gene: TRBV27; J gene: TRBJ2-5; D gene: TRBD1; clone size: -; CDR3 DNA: TGTGCCAGCAGTTTTCAGACAGGGGAGACCCAGTACTTC; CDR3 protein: CASSFQTGETQYF
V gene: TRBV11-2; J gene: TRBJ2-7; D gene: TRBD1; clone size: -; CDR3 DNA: TGTGCCAGCAGCTTAGGTATCGGGACAGCAAACTACGAGCAGTACTTC; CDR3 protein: CASSLGIGTANYEQYF
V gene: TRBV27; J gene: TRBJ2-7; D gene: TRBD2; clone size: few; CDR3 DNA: TGTGCCAGCAGCTCATCGACGGGACTAGCAGAGCCCGACGAGCAGTACTTC; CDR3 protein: CASSSSTGLAEPDEQYF
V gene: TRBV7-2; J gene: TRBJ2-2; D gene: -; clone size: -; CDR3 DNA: TGTGCCAGCAGCTCCAGGGTCCCCGGGGAGCTGTTTTTT; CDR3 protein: CASSSRVPGELFF